These T cell receptor beta chains were read from a single sample in a study of vaccination and CD4 T cells after COVID-19. TCRdb fed the PCR reads into MiXCR, producing one record per CDR3 protein. This sample carries several thousand distinct CDR3 sequences, approximately 45% of them seen once, and the ten largest clones take 38%. Antigens for these TCRs are unknown. Source material: CD4+ T cells from blood, cultured in vitro. The receptor source for this set is a human donor in good health. The CDR3 runs from the conserved cysteine through the conserved F or W.

>TRBV6-2/TRBV6-3|11
CASGQGFGYTF
>TRBV6-1|15
CASSELVGGYNEQFF
>TRBV7-8|15
CASSPRTSSDTEAFF
>TRBV7-9|15
CASSSSLTRNEKLFF
>TRBV7-9|16
CASSRIGGAGWNEQFF
>TRBV4-2|13
CASSQFPSDTQYF
>TRBV12-5|14
CASGPGTANSPLHF
>TRBV19|15
CATLPAMAGTYGYTF
>TRBV2|15
CASSERAVLSYGYTF
>TRBV2|15
CATIQGVSYNSPLHF
>TRBV4-2|15
CASSQDGSGSPEAFF
>TRBV5-1|14
CASSRDAQNYGYTF
>TRBV6-4|15
CASSDSSGHTDTQYF
>TRBV12-5|14
CASGLIMGSGTQYF
>TRBV6-2/TRBV6-3|16
CASSYSSGGSNQPQHF
>TRBV27|14
CASSAPYRGQGYTF
>TRBV27|12
CASSGTGSGYTF
>TRBV12-3/TRBV12-4|10
CASSRVGAFF
>TRBV20-1|14
CSAIEGVAVGGYTF
>TRBV20-1|12
CSARETDTEAFF
>TRBV6-5|14
CASSSDRDAYGYTF
>TRBV10-3|13
CAISEYDWRGYTF
>TRBV12-3/TRBV12-4|13
CASSLGVNPWAFF
>TRBV19|15
CASSIWYEDYAEAFF
>TRBV28|12
CATHPDSSSYTF
>TRBV20-1|16
CSALAGGGASTDTQYF
>TRBV11-2|14
CASSTGLANYGYTF
>TRBV7-2|14
CASSFLTEYNEQFF
>TRBV6-2/TRBV6-3|12
CASSSPGKRLFF
>TRBV20-1|14
CSAMSGRDTGELFF
>TRBV20-1|12
CSATGGNYGYTF
>TRBV5-1|15
CASSSQSETLLGYTF
>TRBV19|13
CASMGSSNQPQHF
>TRBV6-1|15
CASTFRIGVATEAFF
>TRBV6-1|14
CASSSGTGSYEQYF
>TRBV12-3/TRBV12-4|15
CASNTVLDSNQPQHF
>TRBV7-2|14
CASSLTTGVETQYF
>TRBV20-1|12
CSVQDSGNTIYF
>TRBV6-1|14
CASSDQGQGLRYTF
>TRBV20-1|13
CSVLAGGTGELFF
>TRBV7-9|13
CASSSTGDEKLFF
>TRBV19|12
CASSPDGYGYTF
>TRBV14|13
CASSQDLGGGQFF
>TRBV19|14
CASSISGDDSPPHF
>TRBV4-2|14
CASRRSAGEETQYF
>TRBV20-1|15
CSASRSGGGQETQYF
>TRBV7-9|16
CASSNQQSSYNSPLHF
>TRBV7-9|14
CASSLGVSSYEQYF
>TRBV29-1|13
CSVEGLTNYGYTF
>TRBV10-1|14
CASSDSRDRDEQYF